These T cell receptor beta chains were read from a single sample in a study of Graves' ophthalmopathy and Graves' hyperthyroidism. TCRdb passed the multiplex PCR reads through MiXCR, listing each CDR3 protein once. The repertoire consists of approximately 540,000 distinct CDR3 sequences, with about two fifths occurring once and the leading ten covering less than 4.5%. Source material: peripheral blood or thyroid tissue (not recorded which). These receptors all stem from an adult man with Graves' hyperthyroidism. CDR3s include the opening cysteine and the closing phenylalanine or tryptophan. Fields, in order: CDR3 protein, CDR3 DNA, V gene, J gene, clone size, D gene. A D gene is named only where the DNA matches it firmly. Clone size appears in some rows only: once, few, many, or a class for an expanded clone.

CDR3aa: CASSSAGLNTEAFF
CDR3nt: TGCGCCAGCAGCTCGGCAGGGCTGAACACTGAAGCTTTCTTT
v_gene: TRBV5-1
j_gene: TRBJ1-1
abundance: many
d_gene: .

CDR3aa: CAWRYSAISYEQYF
CDR3nt: TGTGCCTGGAGGTATAGCGCAATCTCCTACGAGCAGTACTTC
v_gene: TRBV29-1
j_gene: TRBJ2-7
abundance: .
d_gene: .

CDR3aa: CASTPGTGASYEQYF
CDR3nt: TGTGCCAGCACACCCGGGACAGGTGCTTCCTACGAGCAGTACTTC
v_gene: TRBV7-2
j_gene: TRBJ2-7
abundance: many
d_gene: TRBD1

CDR3aa: CSGEAAGVYNEQFF
CDR3nt: TGCAGCGGAGAAGCAGCGGGGGTCTACAATGAGCAGTTCTTC
v_gene: TRBV29-1
j_gene: TRBJ2-1
abundance: few
d_gene: TRBD2

CDR3aa: CASSSMTGRGDKLFF
CDR3nt: TGTGCCAGCAGCTCTATGACAGGGCGAGGTGATAAACTGTTTTTT
v_gene: TRBV13
j_gene: TRBJ1-4
abundance: few
d_gene: TRBD1

CDR3aa: CASSRTQDEGNEKLFF
CDR3nt: TGTGCCAGTAGTCGGACGCAGGATGAAGGAAATGAAAAACTGTTTTTT
v_gene: TRBV19
j_gene: TRBJ1-4
abundance: many
d_gene: .

CDR3aa: CATSSEQGPFYGYTF
CDR3nt: TGTGCCACCAGCTCAGAACAGGGGCCGTTCTATGGCTACACCTTC
v_gene: TRBV15
j_gene: TRBJ1-2
abundance: many
d_gene: TRBD1

CDR3aa: CASSALAGIEQFF
CDR3nt: TGTGCCAGCAGCGCGCTAGCGGGAATTGAGCAGTTCTTC
v_gene: TRBV7-6
j_gene: TRBJ2-1
abundance: .
d_gene: TRBD2

CDR3aa: CSARDATSGVNVLTF
CDR3nt: TGCAGTGCTAGAGATGCCACTAGCGGGGTCAACGTCCTGACTTTC
v_gene: TRBV20-1
j_gene: TRBJ2-6
abundance: .
d_gene: TRBD2

CDR3aa: CASSATSGRWYEQYF
CDR3nt: TGTGCCAGCAGCGCAACTAGCGGGAGATGGTACGAGCAGTACTTC
v_gene: TRBV12-3/TRBV12-4
j_gene: TRBJ2-7
abundance: many
d_gene: TRBD2

CDR3aa: CASSPRQGVGGYTF
CDR3nt: TGTGCCAGCTCGCCGAGGCAGGGGGTTGGTGGCTACACCTTC
v_gene: TRBV25-1
j_gene: TRBJ1-2
abundance: .
d_gene: TRBD1